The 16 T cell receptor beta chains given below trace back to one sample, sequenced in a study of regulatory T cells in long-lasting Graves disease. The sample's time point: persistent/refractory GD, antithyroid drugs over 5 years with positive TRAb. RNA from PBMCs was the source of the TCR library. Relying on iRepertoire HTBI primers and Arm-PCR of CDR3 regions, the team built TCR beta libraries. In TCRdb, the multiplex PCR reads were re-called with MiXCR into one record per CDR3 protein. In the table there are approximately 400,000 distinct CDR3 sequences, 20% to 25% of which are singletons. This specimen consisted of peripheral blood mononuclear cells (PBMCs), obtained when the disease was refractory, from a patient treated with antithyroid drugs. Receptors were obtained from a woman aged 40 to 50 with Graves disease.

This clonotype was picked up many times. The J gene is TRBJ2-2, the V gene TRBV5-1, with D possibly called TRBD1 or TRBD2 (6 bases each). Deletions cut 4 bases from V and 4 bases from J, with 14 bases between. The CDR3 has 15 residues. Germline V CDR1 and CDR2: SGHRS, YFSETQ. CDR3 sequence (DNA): TGCGCCAGCAGCCCGGGGGCGACGGTCACCGGGGAGCTGTTTTTT. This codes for CASSPGATVTGELFF.

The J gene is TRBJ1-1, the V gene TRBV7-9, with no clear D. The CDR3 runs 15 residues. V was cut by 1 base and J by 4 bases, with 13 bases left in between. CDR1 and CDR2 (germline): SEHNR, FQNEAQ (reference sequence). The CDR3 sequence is CASSLGSYIVTEAFF. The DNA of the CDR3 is TGTGCCAGCAGCTTAGGGTCCTATATCGTCACTGAAGCTTTCTTT. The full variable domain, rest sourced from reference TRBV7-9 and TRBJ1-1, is DTGVSQNPRHKITKRGQNVTFRCDPISEHNRLYWYRQTLGQGPEFLTYFQNEAQLEKSRLLSDRFSAERPKGSFSTLEIQRTEQGDSAMYLCASSLGSYIVTEAFFGQGTRLTVV.

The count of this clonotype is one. The chain's CDR3 is CASSVLRGPGNTIYF. CDR3 nucleotides: TGTGCCAGTAGTGTCTTGCGGGGGCCTGGAAACACCATATATTTT. The V gene is TRBV19, the J gene TRBJ1-3, with D maybe TRBD1 (6 bases). Trimming stripped 5 bases from V and 2 bases from J, with 13 bases between. The germline CDR1 and CDR2 sequences are LNHDA and SQIVND (reference sequence). The CDR3 consists of 15 residues.

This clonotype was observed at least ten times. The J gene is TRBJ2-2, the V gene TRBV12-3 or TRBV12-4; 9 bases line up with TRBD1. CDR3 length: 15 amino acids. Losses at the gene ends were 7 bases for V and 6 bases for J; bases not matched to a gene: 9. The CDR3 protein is CASTDRDRVPGELFF. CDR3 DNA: TGTGCCAGCACCGATCGGGACAGGGTGCCCGGGGAGCTGTTTTTT.

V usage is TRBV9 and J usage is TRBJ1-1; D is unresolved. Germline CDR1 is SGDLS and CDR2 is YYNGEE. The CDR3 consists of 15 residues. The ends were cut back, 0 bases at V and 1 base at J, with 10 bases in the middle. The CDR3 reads CASSVGPQRNTEAFF. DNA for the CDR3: TGTGCCAGCAGCGTAGGGCCCCAGCGGAACACTGAAGCTTTCTTT.

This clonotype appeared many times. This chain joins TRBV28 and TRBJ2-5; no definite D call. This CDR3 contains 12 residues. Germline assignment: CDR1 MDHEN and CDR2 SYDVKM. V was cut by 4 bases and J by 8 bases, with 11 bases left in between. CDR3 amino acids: CASSSDPSTQYF. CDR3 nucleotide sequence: TGTGCCAGCAGTTCGGACCCTAGTACCCAGTACTTC.

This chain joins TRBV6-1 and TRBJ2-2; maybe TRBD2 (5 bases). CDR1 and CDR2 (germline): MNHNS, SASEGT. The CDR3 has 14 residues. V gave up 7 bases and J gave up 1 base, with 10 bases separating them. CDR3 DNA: TGTGCCAGCACAAAAGGGAGGAACACCGGGGAGCTGTTTTTT. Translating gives CASTKGRNTGELFF.

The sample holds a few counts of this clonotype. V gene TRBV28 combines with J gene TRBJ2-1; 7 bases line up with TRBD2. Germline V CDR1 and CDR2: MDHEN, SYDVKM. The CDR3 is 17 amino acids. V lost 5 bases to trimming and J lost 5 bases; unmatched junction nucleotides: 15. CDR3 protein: CASSPWGRAGVDNEQFF. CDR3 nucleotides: TGTGCCAGCAGTCCTTGGGGGAGGGCAGGAGTAGACAATGAGCAGTTCTTC.

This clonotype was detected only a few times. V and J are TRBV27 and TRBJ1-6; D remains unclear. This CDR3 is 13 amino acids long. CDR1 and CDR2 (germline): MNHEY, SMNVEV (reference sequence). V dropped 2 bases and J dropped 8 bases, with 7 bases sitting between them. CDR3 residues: CASSLGSYSPLHF. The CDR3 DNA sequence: TGTGCCAGCAGTTTAGGCAGTTATTCACCCCTCCACTTT.

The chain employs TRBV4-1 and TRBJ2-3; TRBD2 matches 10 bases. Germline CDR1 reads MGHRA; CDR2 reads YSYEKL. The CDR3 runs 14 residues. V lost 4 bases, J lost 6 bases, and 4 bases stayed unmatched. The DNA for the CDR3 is TGCGCCAGCAGCCCGATAGCGGGAGGCGATACGCAGTATTTT. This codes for CASSPIAGGDTQYF.

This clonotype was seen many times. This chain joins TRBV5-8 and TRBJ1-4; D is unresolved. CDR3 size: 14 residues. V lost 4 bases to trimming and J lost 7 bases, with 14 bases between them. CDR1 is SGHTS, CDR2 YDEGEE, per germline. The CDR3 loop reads CASSARGRIEKLFF. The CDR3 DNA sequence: TGTGCCAGCAGCGCGCGAGGGAGGATTGAAAAACTGTTTTTT.

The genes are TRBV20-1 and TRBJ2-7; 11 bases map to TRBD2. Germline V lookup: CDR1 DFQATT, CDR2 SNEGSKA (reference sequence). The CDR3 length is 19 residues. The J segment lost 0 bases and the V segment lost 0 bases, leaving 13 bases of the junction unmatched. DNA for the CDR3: TGCAGTGCTAGAGATTGGAAGGGACTAGCGGAGTGGGCCTCCTACGAGCAGTACTTC. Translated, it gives CSARDWKGLAEWASYEQYF.

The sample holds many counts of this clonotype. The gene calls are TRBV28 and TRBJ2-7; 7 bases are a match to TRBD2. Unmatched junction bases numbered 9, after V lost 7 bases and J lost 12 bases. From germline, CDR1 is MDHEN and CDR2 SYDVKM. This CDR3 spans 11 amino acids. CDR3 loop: CASTDAGDWYF. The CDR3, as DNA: TGTGCCAGCACCGACGCGGGAGATTGGTACTTC.

The CDR3 coding sequence is TGTGCCAGCAGTTTAAATAGTATTGCCACCGGGGAGCTGTTTTTT. Translating gives CASSLNSIATGELFF. The gene calls are TRBV28 and TRBJ2-2; no clear D. The germline CDR1 and CDR2 sequences are MDHEN and SYDVKM. This CDR3 comprises 15 residues. V lost 2 bases to trimming and J lost 4 bases, with 11 bases between them.

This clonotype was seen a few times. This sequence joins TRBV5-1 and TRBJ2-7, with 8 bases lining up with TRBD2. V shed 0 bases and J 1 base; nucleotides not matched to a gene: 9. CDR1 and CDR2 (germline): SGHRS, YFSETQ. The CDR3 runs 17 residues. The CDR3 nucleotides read TGCGCCAGCAGCTTGGGGCTAGCGGGCCTAAGATCCTACGAGCAGTACTTC. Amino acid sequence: CASSLGLAGLRSYEQYF.

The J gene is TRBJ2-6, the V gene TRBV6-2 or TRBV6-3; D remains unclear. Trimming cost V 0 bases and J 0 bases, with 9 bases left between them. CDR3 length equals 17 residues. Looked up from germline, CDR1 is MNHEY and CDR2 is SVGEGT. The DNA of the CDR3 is TGTGCCAGCAGTTACTCAGCAAGTTTCTCTGGGGCCAACGTCCTGACTTTC. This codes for CASSYSASFSGANVLTF.